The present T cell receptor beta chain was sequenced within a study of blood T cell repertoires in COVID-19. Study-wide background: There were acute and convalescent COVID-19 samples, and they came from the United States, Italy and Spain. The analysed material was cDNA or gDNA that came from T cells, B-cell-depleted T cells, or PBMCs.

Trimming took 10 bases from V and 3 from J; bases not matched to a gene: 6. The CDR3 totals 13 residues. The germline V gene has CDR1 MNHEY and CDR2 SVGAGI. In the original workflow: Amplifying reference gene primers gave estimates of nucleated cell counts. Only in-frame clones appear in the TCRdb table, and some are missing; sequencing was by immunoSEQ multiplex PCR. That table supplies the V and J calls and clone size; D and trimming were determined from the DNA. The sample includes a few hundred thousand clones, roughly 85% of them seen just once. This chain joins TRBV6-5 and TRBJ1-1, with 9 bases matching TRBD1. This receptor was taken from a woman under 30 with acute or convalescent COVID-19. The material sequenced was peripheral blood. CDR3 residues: CATTRDRDTEAFF. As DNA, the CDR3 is TGTGCCACAACCCGGGACAGGGACACTGAAGCTTTCTTT.